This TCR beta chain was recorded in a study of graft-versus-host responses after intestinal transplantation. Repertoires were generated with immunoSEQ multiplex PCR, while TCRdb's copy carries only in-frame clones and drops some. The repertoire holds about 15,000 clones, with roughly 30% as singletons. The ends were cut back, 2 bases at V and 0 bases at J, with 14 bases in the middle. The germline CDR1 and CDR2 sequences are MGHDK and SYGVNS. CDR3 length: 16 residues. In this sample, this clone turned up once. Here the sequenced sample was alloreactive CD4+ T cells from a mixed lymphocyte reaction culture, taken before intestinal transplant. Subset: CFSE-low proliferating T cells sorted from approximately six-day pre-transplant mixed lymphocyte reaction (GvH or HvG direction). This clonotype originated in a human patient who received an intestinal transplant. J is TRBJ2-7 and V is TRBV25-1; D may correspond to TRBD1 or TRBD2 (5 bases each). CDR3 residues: CASSEPGQRSSYEQYF. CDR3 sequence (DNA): TGTGCCAGCAGTGAACCGGGGCAGAGGAGCTCCTACGAGCAGTACTTC.